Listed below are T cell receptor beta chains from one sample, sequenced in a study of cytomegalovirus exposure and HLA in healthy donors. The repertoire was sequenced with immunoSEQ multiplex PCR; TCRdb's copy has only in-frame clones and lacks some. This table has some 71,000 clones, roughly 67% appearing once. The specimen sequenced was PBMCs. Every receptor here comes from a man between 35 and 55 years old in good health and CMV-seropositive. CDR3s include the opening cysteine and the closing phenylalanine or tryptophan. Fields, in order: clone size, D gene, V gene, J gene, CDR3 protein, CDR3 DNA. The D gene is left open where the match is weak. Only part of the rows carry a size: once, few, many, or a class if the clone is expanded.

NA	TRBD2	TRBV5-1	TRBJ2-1	CASSLTSGSPHNEQFF	TGCGCCAGCAGCTTAACTAGCGGGAGTCCCCACAATGAGCAGTTCTTC
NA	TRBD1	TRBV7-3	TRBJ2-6	CASSSTGGAGANVLTF	TGTGCCAGCAGCTCGACAGGGGGCGCTGGGGCCAACGTCCTGACTTTC
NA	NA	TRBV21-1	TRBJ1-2	CASSGVQGINGYGYTF	TGTGCCAGCAGCGGAGTACAGGGGATCAACGGCTATGGCTACACCTTC
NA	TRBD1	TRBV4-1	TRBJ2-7	CASSPRQGTYEQYF	TGCGCCAGCAGCCCCCGACAGGGTACCTACGAGCAGTACTTC
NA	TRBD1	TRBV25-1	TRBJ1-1	CASSNDRGYTEAFF	TGTGCCAGCAGTAACGACAGGGGGTACACTGAAGCTTTCTTT
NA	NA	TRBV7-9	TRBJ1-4	CASSTEGVGEKLFF	TGTGCCAGCAGCACCGAGGGTGTAGGGGAAAAACTGTTTTTT
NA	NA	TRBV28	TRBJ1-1	CASTISRENTEAFF	TGTGCCAGCACCATAAGTCGGGAGAACACTGAAGCTTTCTTT
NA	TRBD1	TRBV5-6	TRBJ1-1	CASSLTGGAEAFF	TGTGCCAGCAGCTTGACAGGGGGAGCTGAAGCTTTCTTT
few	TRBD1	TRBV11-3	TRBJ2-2	CASSPDRGQNTGELFF	TGTGCCAGCAGCCCCGACAGGGGACAGAACACCGGGGAGCTGTTTTTT
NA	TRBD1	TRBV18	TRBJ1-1	CASSPRQGNTEAFF	TGTGCCAGCTCACCAAGACAGGGAAATACTGAAGCTTTCTTT
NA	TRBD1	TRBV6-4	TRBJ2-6	CASSGTGGAGANVLTF	TGTGCCAGCAGTGGGACAGGGGGCGCTGGGGCCAACGTCCTGACTTTC
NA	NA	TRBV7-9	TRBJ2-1	CASSLEAGASFF	TGTGCCAGCAGCTTAGAGGCAGGGGCTAGTTTCTTC
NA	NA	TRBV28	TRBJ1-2	CASTNQGMNYGYTF	TGTGCCAGCACCAACCAGGGGATGAACTATGGCTACACCTTC
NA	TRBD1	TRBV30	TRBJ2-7	CAWSGQGYEQYF	TGTGCCTGGAGTGGACAGGGATACGAGCAGTACTTC
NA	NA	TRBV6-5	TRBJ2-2	CASRTGIGTGELFF	TGTGCCAGCAGAACGGGGATTGGCACCGGGGAGCTGTTTTTT
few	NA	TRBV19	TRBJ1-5	CASSIQGNNQPQHF	TGTGCCAGTAGTATACAGGGTAACAATCAGCCCCAGCATTTT